This entry lists 8 T cell receptor beta chains sequenced from one sample in a study of cytomegalovirus exposure and HLA in healthy donors (dated by TCRdb to about 2017). Library preparation employed the immunoSEQ multiplex PCR assay. A mixture of 60 forward primers for TCR Vbeta segments and 13 reverse primers for TCR Jbeta segments was used in the multiplex PCR. TCRdb took this table from immuneACCESS and kept in-frame rearrangements with V and J called. Such tables lack part of the clones; where checked against another copy, unresolved V genes explain under half of the gap, and the rest is unexplained. The sample yields almost 90,000 clones; 85% were counted once. Jointly, the top ten make up around 7% of the sample. The sample was PBMCs. The source of these receptors is a man in his forties or fifties in good health and CMV-seropositive.

The chain is built from TRBV5-1 and TRBJ2-3; no clear D gene. The CDR3 sequence is 14 residues long. The germline V gene encodes CDR1 SGHRS and CDR2 YFSETQ. Trimming stripped 1 base from V and 2 bases from J, with 8 bases between. CDR3 sequence: CASSLTQATDTQYF. The CDR3, as DNA: TGCGCCAGCAGCTTGACCCAGGCCACAGATACGCAGTATTTT.

V gene TRBV7-8 combines with J gene TRBJ2-2, with 13 bases fitting TRBD2. Trimming took 6 bases from V and 7 from J; bases not matched to a gene: 2. Germline V gives CDR1 SGHVS, CDR2 FQNEAQ. The CDR3 totals 14 residues. The chain's CDR3 is CASRGLAGDGELFF. CDR3 bases: TGTGCCAGCAGAGGACTAGCGGGAGACGGGGAGCTGTTTTTT.

The V call is TRBV29-1, the J call TRBJ1-6, with unresolved D. Per germline, CDR1 SQVTM and CDR2 ANQGSEA. V was trimmed by 4 bases and J by 7 bases, leaving 8 bases between them. CDR3 length equals 12 residues. This CDR3 reads CSVGEGNSPLHF. CDR3 bases: TGCAGCGTTGGGGAGGGAAATTCACCCCTCCACTTT.

The V gene is TRBV27, the J gene TRBJ2-5; D may be TRBD1 (6 bases). The J call may be in error: the DNA end matches TRBJ2-7 better. The length of the CDR3 is 15 residues. Germline V gene sequence: CDR1 MNHEY, CDR2 SMNVEV (reference sequence). The CDR3 DNA reads TGTGCCAGCAACTTAGGGGGACAACGATTCTACGAGCAGTACTTC. The encoded protein is CASNLGGQRFYEQYF.

The chain joins TRBV23-1 to TRBJ2-7, with D tentatively TRBD2 (5 bases). TRBV23-1 qualifies as an ORF whose function is uncertain. This CDR3 contains 16 residues. The V end lost 2 bases, the J end lost 3 bases, and 17 bases lay between the germline ends. The CDR3 loop is CASSQPMKAAIYEQYF. The CDR3 nucleotides are TGCGCCAGCAGTCAACCTATGAAAGCGGCCATCTACGAGCAGTACTTC.

The chain carries TRBV5-1 and TRBJ2-5; the match to TRBD1 covers 8 bases. The CDR3 totals 15 residues. From germline, CDR1 is SGHRS and CDR2 YFSETQ. V shed 0 bases and J 4 bases; nucleotides not matched to a gene: 5. Here the CDR3 reads CASSLGTGGIETQYF. CDR3 coding DNA: TGCGCCAGCAGCTTGGGAACAGGGGGGATAGAGACCCAGTACTTC.

This chain joins TRBV5-1 and TRBJ2-1, with D perhaps matching TRBD1 (6 bases). The CDR3 consists of 15 residues. Trimming removed 1 base from V and 2 bases from J, with 10 bases in between. Germline V gene data show CDR1 as SGHRS and CDR2 as YFSETQ. The CDR3 protein is CASSLNGQTYNEQFF. The DNA for the CDR3 is TGCGCCAGCAGCTTGAATGGACAGACCTACAATGAGCAGTTCTTC.

The genes are TRBV28 and TRBJ1-2; 7 nucleotides align to TRBD1. CDR1 is MDHEN and CDR2 is SYDVKM in the germline V gene. V lost 4 bases and J lost 8; bases outside the gene matches: 16. The CDR3 spans 16 residues. The DNA of the CDR3 is TGTGCCAGCAGTTCCGACCCGACAGGGAGGCTACGCGGCTACACCTTC. It encodes CASSSDPTGRLRGYTF.